The 18 T cell receptor beta chains below were found in one sample sequenced in a study of shared clonotypes between healthy human individuals. Generated by immunoSEQ multiplex PCR, the TCRdb table keeps only in-frame clones and is missing some. The sample has under 1,900,000 clones, around 98.5% seen once. Sequencing was carried out using naive CD4+ T cells sorted from blood. Subset meaning: CD45RA+ positively selected. The receptors originated from a man aged 25 to 45 in good health.

The rearrangement links TRBV29-1 to TRBJ2-7; D is undetermined. Germline assignment: CDR1 SQVTM and CDR2 ANQGSEA. This CDR3 contains 14 residues. Trimming cost V 4 bases and J 2 bases, with 15 bases left between them. The CDR3 nucleotides are TGCAGCGTTGCGAGTCTGGGCCCCGCCTACGAGCAGTACTTC. It specifies CSVASLGPAYEQYF.

This rearrangement joins TRBV5-1 to TRBJ2-5; D ambiguous. The CDR3 is made up of 15 amino acids. Looked up from germline, CDR1 is SGHRS and CDR2 is YFSETQ. V was shortened by 2 bases and J by 5 bases, with 16 bases between the two germline ends. In nucleotides, the CDR3 is TGCGCCAGCAGCTTTACGGACCCTCTTAAGGAGACCCAGTACTTC. Protein sequence: CASSFTDPLKETQYF.

This chain joins TRBV9 and TRBJ2-3; maybe TRBD2 (5 bases). V gave up 1 base and J gave up 6 bases, with 21 bases separating them. The CDR3 consists of 17 residues. The germline V gene encodes CDR1 SGDLS and CDR2 YYNGEE. CDR3 residues: CASSVSGGHSFTDTQYF. The CDR3 coding sequence is TGTGCCAGCAGCGTAAGCGGCGGCCATTCGTTTACCGATACGCAGTATTTT.

Only one count was recorded for this clone. This chain links TRBV19 with TRBJ2-5; D may match TRBD1 or TRBD2 (5 bases each). The CDR3 is made up of 15 amino acids. The V gene lost 5 bases and the J gene lost 5 bases, with 18 bases spanning the gap. Germline lookup yields CDR1 LNHDA and CDR2 SQIVND (reference sequence). CDR3 loop: CASSPRHPGSETQYF. CDR3 bases: TGTGCCAGTAGTCCAAGGCATCCAGGGAGCGAGACCCAGTACTTC.

For this clone: Other DNA sequences in the sample encode the same CDR3. The J gene is TRBJ2-5, the V gene TRBV5-1; no clear D gene. From germline, CDR1 is SGHRS and CDR2 YFSETQ. Trimming left V 3 bases short and J 0 bases short, with 0 bases between. The CDR3 is made up of 11 amino acids. DNA for the CDR3: TGCGCCAGCAGCTACCAAGAGACCCAGTACTTC. Residues: CASSYQETQYF.

The rearrangement joins TRBV18 to TRBJ2-1; 10 nucleotides line up with TRBD2. After removal of 2 bases from V and 3 bases from J, the junction contained 7 bases not matched to a gene. Germline V gene sequence: CDR1 KGHSH, CDR2 LQKENI. The CDR3 is 17 residues long. The CDR3 region has the DNA TGTGCCAGCTCACCAGGTTCTAGCGGGGGCAACTACAATGAGCAGTTCTTC. Residues: CASSPGSSGGNYNEQFF.

The V gene is TRBV29-1, the J gene TRBJ1-1, with D unresolved. The CDR3 covers 13 residues. CDR1 and CDR2 (germline): SQVTM, ANQGSEA. Trimming removed 4 bases from V and 4 bases from J, with 13 bases in between. The CDR3 DNA reads TGCAGCGTTGCGTTGCGAATGATCACTGAAGCTTTCTTT. This sequence encodes CSVALRMITEAFF. Combining the CDR3 with reference TRBV29-1 and TRBJ1-1 gives the whole variable domain SAVISQKPSRDICQRGTSLTIQCQVDSQVTMMFWYRQQPGQSLTLIATANQGSEATYESGFVIDKFPISRPNLTFSTLTVSNMSPEDSSIYLCSVALRMITEAFFGQGTRLTVV.

This chain links TRBV7-2 with TRBJ2-7; 9 bases match TRBD1. The V segment lost 2 bases and the J segment 3 bases; nucleotides outside the gene matches: 5. This CDR3 is built from 15 residues. CDR1 and CDR2 (germline): SGHTA, FQGNSA. CDR3 sequence (DNA): TGTGCCAGCAGCTTAATGACGGGACAGGGCTACGAGCAGTACTTC. Protein sequence: CASSLMTGQGYEQYF.

J is TRBJ1-3 and V is TRBV6-1; 10 bases are shared with TRBD1. With 6 bases clipped from V and 2 bases from J, the junction kept 1 base outside the gene matches. This CDR3 region has 14 residues. In germline, CDR1 is MNHNS, CDR2 SASEGT. In DNA, the CDR3 is TGTGCCAGCAGCGGGACAGGGGCTGGAAACACCATATATTTT. Protein sequence: CASSGTGAGNTIYF.

The J gene is TRBJ1-5, the V gene TRBV28; 7 bases are a match to TRBD1. J gave up 5 bases and V 2 bases, and 9 bases lay outside the gene matches. This CDR3 spans 16 amino acids. Germline V gene sequence: CDR1 MDHEN, CDR2 SYDVKM. CDR3 DNA sequence: TGTGCCAGCAGTTTACCCCTGACAGGGTACCATCAGCCCCAGCATTTT. Translation gives CASSLPLTGYHQPQHF.

This chain connects TRBV27 to TRBJ2-3, with 10 nucleotides matching TRBD2. Germline loops: CDR1 MNHEY, CDR2 SMNVEV (reference sequence). The CDR3 consists of 19 residues. V dropped 5 bases and J dropped 3; count of bases not matched to a gene: 17. This chain's CDR3 is CASSPPSGRASIGTDTQYF. The DNA of the CDR3 is TGTGCCAGCAGTCCTCCAAGCGGGAGGGCCTCGATCGGAACAGATACGCAGTATTTT.

The chain joins TRBV5-1 to TRBJ1-1; D gene uncertain. Trimming took 5 bases from V and 0 from J, leaving 5 bases between them. This CDR3 has 12 amino acids. Per the germline V gene, CDR1 is SGHRS and CDR2 is YFSETQ. The CDR3 DNA sequence: TGCGCCAGCAGGTTCCTGAACACTGAAGCTTTCTTT. Its protein is CASRFLNTEAFF.

CDR3 sequence reads: CASSPNPGAGLPYEQYF. The CDR3 nucleotides read TGTGCCAGCTCACCGAACCCAGGGGCGGGATTACCCTACGAGCAGTACTTC. The chain is built from TRBV18 and TRBJ2-7, with D perhaps given as TRBD1 or TRBD2 (6 bases each). Germline V gene data show CDR1 as KGHSH and CDR2 as LQKENI. The CDR3 contains 17 residues. V was pared by 3 bases and J by 2 bases, with 20 bases between.

The V call is TRBV7-8, the J call TRBJ2-3; 14 bases map to TRBD2. With 5 bases clipped from V and 5 bases from J, the junction kept 6 bases outside the gene matches. CDR3 length: 16 residues. CDR1 and CDR2 from the germline V gene are SGHVS and FQNEAQ. The CDR3 DNA is TGTGCCAGCAGCCGACTAGCGGGAGGGCGGGTAGATACGCAGTATTTT. This gives the protein CASSRLAGGRVDTQYF.

This sequence joins TRBV28 and TRBJ2-1; TRBD2 matches at 9 bases. Per germline, CDR1 MDHEN and CDR2 SYDVKM. V shed 5 bases, J shed 5 bases, and the junction held 10 bases outside the gene matches. This CDR3 contains 16 residues. For the CDR3, the DNA is TGTGCCAGCAGTGCCCAAGGAGCGGGAGGCCACAATGAGCAGTTCTTC. Translating gives CASSAQGAGGHNEQFF.

The V call is TRBV29-1, the J call TRBJ2-7, with D unresolved. This CDR3 comprises 11 residues. CDR1 and CDR2 from the germline V gene are SQVTM and ANQGSEA. Trimming took 6 bases from V and 6 from J, leaving 12 bases between them. This chain's CDR3 is CSVGHGVEQYF. CDR3 in DNA: TGCAGCGTAGGGCATGGGGTCGAGCAGTACTTC.

The J gene is TRBJ1-1, the V gene TRBV9; the D gene is possibly TRBD1 (6 bases). The germline CDR1 and CDR2 sequences are SGDLS and YYNGEE. V was pared by 0 bases and J by 2 bases, with 14 bases between. The CDR3 spans 16 residues. CDR3 sequence: CASSVVPSGGNTEAFF. The CDR3 DNA is TGTGCCAGCAGCGTAGTCCCATCGGGGGGCAACACTGAAGCTTTCTTT.

V usage is TRBV7-9 and J usage is TRBJ2-5; D is unclear. V lost 10 bases and J lost 0, with 21 bases in between. CDR1 SEHNR and CDR2 FQNEAQ come from the germline V gene (reference sequence). This CDR3 is built from 16 residues. The CDR3 sequence is CATSDIPIIYQETQYF. In DNA form, the CDR3 reads TGTGCCACCTCAGACATCCCAATAATTTACCAAGAGACCCAGTACTTC.